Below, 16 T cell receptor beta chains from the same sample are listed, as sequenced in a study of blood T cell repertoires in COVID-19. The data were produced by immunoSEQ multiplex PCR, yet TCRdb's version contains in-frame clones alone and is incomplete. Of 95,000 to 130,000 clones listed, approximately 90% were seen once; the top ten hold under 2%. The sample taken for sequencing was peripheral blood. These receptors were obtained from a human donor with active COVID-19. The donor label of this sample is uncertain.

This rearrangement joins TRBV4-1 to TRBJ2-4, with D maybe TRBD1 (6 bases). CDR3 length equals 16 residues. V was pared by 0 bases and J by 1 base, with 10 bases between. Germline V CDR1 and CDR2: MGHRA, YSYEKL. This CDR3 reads CASSQDPGAAKNIQYF. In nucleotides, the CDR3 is TGCGCCAGCAGCCAAGATCCAGGGGCGGCCAAAAACATTCAGTACTTC.

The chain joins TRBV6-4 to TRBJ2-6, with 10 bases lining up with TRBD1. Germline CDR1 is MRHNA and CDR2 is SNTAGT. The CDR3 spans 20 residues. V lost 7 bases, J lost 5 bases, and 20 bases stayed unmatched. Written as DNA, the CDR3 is TGTGCCAGCACCTCCCCGCGGGTGGGACAGGGGAAATTCTGGGCCAACGTCCTGACTTTC. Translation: CASTSPRVGQGKFWANVLTF.

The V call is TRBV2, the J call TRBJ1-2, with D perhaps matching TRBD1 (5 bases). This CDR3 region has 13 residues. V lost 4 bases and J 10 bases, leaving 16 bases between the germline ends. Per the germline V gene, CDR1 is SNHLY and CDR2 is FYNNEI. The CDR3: CASSADRGFDYTF. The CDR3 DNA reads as TGTGCCAGCAGTGCCGACAGAGGTTTTGACTACACCTTC. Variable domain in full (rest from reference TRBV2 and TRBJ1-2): EPEVTQTPSHQVTQMGQEVILRCVPISNHLYFYWYRQILGQKVEFLVSFYNNEISEKSEIFDDQFSVERPDGSNFTLKIRSTKLEDSAMYFCASSADRGFDYTFGSGTRLTVV.

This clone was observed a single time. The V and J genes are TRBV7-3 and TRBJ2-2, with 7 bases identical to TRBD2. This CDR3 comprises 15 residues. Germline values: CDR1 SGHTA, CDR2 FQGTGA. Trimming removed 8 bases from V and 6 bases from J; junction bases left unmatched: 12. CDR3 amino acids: CASRQTLGLAGELFF. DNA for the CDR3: TGTGCCAGCCGCCAAACCCTCGGACTAGCCGGGGAGCTGTTTTTT.

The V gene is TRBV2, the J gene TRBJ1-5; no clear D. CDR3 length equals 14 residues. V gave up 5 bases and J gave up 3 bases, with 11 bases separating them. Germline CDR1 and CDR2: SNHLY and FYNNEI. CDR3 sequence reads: CASSSTAYNQPQHF. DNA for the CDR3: TGTGCCAGCAGTTCCACAGCTTACAATCAGCCCCAGCATTTT.

The CDR3 loop reads CASRGGATYNEQFF. The CDR3 nucleotides are TGTGCCTCCCGCGGGGGGGCGACCTACAATGAGCAGTTCTTC. The chain employs TRBV30 and TRBJ2-1; TRBD2 aligns across 9 bases. Germline lookup yields CDR1 GTSNPN and CDR2 SVGIG (reference sequence). The CDR3 totals 14 residues. J lost 2 bases, V lost 7 bases, and 6 bases had no gene match.

CDR3 sequence reads: CASRHREKYEQYF. In DNA, the CDR3 is TGTGCCAGCAGGCACAGGGAAAAATACGAGCAGTACTTC. The chain employs TRBV27 and TRBJ2-7, with a tentative D call TRBD1 (6 bases). This CDR3 has 13 residues. V was trimmed by 6 bases and J by 4 bases, leaving 13 bases between them. Germline V gene sequence: CDR1 MNHEY, CDR2 SMNVEV (reference sequence).

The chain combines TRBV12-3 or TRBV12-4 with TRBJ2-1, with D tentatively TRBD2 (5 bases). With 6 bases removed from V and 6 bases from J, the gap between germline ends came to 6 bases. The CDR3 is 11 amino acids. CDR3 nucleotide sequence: TGTGCCAGCAGCGGACTCAATGAGCAGTTCTTC. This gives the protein CASSGLNEQFF.

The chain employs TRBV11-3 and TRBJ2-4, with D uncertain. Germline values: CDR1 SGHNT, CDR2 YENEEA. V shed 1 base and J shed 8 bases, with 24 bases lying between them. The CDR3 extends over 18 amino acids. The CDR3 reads CASSLVLRMSLGEDIQYF. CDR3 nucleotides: TGTGCCAGCAGCTTAGTGTTGCGGATGAGTCTCGGAGAAGACATTCAGTACTTC. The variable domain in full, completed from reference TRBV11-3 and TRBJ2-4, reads EAGVVQSPRYKIIEKKQPVAFWCNPISGHNTLYWYLQNLGQGPELLIRYENEEAVDDSQLPKDRFSAERLKGVDSTLKIQPAELGDSAVYLCASSLVLRMSLGEDIQYFGAGTRLSVL.

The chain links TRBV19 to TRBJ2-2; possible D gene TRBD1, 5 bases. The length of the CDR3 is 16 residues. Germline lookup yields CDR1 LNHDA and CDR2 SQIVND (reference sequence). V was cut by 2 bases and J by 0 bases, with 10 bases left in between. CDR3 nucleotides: TGTGCCAGTAGTATACAGGGCCCCGCGAACACCGGGGAGCTGTTTTTT. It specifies CASSIQGPANTGELFF.

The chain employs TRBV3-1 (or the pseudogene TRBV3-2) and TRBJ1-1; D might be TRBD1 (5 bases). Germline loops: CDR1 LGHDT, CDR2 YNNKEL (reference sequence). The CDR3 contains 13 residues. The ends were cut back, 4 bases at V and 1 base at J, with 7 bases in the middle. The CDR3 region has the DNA TGTGCCAGCAGCCTAAGGGGGAACACTGAAGCTTTCTTT. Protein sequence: CASSLRGNTEAFF.

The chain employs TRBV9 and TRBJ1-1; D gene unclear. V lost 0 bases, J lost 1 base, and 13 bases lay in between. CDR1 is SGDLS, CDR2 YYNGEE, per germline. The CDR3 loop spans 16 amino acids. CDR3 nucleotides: TGTGCCAGCAGCGTAGGATCTATACCTCCGAACACTGAAGCTTTCTTT. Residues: CASSVGSIPPNTEAFF.

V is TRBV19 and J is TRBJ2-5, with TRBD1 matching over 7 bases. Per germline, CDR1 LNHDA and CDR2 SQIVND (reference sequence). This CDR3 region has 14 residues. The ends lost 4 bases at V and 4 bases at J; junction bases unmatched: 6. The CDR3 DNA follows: TGTGCCAGTAGTAAAGGGACAGCTTCAGAGACCCAGTACTTC. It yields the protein CASSKGTASETQYF.

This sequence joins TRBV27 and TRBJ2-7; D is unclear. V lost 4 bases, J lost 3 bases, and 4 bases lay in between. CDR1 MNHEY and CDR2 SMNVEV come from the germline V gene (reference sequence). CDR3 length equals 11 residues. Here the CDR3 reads CASSSHYEQYF. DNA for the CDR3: TGTGCCAGCAGTTCCCACTACGAGCAGTACTTC.

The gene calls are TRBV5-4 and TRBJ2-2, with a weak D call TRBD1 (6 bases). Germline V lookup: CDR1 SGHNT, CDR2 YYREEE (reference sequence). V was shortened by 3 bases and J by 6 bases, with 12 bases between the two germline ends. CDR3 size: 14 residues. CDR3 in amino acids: CASSSGQRAGELFF. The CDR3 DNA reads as TGTGCCAGCAGCTCCGGACAGCGCGCCGGGGAGCTGTTTTTT.

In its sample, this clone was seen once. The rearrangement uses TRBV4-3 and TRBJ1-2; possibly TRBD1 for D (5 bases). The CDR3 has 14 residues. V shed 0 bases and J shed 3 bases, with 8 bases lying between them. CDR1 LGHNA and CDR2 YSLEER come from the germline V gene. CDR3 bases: TGCGCCAGCAGCCAAGATGTAGGGGACTATGGCTACACCTTC. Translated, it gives CASSQDVGDYGYTF.